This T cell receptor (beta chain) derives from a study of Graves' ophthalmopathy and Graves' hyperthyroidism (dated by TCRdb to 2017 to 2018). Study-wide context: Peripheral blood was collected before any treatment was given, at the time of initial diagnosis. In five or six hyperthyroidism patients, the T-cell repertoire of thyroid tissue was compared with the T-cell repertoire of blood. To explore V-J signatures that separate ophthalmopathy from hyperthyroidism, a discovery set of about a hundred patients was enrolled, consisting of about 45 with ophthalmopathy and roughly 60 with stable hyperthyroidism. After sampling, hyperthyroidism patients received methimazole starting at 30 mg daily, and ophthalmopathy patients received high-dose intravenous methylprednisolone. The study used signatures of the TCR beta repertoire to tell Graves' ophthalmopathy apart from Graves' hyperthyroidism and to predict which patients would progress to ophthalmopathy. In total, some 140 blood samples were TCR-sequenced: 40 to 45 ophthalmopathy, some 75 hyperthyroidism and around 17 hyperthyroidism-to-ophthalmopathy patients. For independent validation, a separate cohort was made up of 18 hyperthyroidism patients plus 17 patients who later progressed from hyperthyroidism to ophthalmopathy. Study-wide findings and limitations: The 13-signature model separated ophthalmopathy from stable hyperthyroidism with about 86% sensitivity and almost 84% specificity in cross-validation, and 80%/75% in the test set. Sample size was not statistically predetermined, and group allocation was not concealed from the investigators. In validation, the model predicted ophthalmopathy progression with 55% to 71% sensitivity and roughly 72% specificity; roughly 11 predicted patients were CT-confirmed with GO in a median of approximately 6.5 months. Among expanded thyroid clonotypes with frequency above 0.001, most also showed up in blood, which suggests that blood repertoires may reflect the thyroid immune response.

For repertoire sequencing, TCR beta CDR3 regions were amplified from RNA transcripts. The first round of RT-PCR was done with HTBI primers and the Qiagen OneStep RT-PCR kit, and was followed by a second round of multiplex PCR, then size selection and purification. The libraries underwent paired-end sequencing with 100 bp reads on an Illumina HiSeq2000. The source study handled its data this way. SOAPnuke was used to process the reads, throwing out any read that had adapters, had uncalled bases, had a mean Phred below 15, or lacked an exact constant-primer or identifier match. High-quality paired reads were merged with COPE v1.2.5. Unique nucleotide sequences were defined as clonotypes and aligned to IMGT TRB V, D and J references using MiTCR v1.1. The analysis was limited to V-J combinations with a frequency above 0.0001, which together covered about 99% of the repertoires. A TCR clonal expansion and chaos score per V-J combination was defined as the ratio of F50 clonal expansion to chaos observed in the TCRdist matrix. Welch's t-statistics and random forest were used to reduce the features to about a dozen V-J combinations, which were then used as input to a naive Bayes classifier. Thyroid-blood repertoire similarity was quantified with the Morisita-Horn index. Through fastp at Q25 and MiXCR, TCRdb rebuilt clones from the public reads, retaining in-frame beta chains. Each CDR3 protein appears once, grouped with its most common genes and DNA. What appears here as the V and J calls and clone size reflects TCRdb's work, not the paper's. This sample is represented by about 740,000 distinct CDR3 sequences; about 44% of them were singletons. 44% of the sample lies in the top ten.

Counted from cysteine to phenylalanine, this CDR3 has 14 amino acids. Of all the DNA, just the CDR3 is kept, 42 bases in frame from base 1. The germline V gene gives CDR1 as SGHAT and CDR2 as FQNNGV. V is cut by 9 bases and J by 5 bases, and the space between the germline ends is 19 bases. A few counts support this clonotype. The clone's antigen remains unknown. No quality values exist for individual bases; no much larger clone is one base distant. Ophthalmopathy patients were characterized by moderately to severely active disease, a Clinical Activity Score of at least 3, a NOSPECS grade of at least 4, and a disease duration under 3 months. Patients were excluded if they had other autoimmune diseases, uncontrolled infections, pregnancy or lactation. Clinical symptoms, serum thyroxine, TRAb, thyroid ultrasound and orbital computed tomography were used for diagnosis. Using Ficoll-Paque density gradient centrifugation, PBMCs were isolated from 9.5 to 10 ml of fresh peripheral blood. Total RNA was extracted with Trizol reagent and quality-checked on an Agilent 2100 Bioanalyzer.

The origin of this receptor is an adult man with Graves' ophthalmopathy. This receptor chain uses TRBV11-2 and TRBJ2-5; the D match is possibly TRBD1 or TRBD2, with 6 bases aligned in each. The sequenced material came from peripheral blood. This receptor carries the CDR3 CASAPVGGRETQYF. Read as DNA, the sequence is TGTGCCAGTGCTCCGGTAGGGGGGCGGGAGACCCAGTACTTC.